This is a list of T cell receptor beta chains from one sample in a study of blood T cell repertoires in COVID-19. This table comes from immunoSEQ multiplex PCR, and its TCRdb copy is limited to in-frame clones, with some not included. The data show about 300,000 clones, with approximately 83% seen just once and approximately 9% held by the top ten. The material sequenced was peripheral blood. Receptors originate from a woman aged 50 to 60 who had recovered from COVID-19. The CDR3 runs from the conserved cysteine through the conserved F or W. D genes are given only for firm matches. A row's size may be missing; if present it is once, few, many or a size class.

V gene	clone size	D gene	J gene	CDR3 DNA	CDR3 protein
TRBV14	-	-	TRBJ1-6	TGTGCCAGCAGCCAAGGGCTCCCGGGGTCACCCCTCCACTTT	CASSQGLPGSPLHF
TRBV28	-	-	TRBJ1-1	TGTGCCAGCAGTATTGGGGCGAACACTGAAGCTTTCTTT	CASSIGANTEAFF
TRBV7-3	-	TRBD1	TRBJ1-2	TGTGCCAGCAGCCCCGGCGGACAGGGGAGCGGGTATGGCTACACCTTC	CASSPGGQGSGYGYTF
TRBV10-3	once	-	TRBJ2-2	TGTGCCACCTCCTCAGGGGGGCCCAACACCGGGGAGCTGTTTTTT	CATSSGGPNTGELFF
TRBV2	many	-	TRBJ1-5	TGTGCCAGCAGTCATCCAGCTGGGACATATGAGATTAATCAGCCCCAGCATTTT	CASSHPAGTYEINQPQHF
TRBV5-4	-	TRBD2	TRBJ2-7	TGTGCCAGCAGCTTACCGGGACTAACTTCCTACGAGCAGTACTTC	CASSLPGLTSYEQYF
TRBV9	-	-	TRBJ1-5	TGTGCCAGCAGCGGGGGGCAGATAAATCAGCCCCAGCATTTT	CASSGGQINQPQHF
TRBV9	-	-	TRBJ2-3	TGTGCCAGCAACGTAGAACGGGGTAAGGATACGCAGTATTTT	CASNVERGKDTQYF
TRBV9	-	TRBD2	TRBJ2-1	TGTGCCAGCAGCTCGTCGACTAGCGGGAGCCCAAATGAGCAGTTCTTC	CASSSSTSGSPNEQFF
TRBV5-1	-	TRBD1	TRBJ1-1	TGCGCCAGCAGCCCGGGGACAGGGGGCAGGTACACTGAAGCTTTCTTT	CASSPGTGGRYTEAFF
TRBV4-1	-	TRBD2	TRBJ2-5	TGCGCCAGCAGCCAAGAAGCCTTAGCGGGAGGGGTCCAAGAGACCCAGTACTTC	CASSQEALAGGVQETQYF
TRBV28	-	-	TRBJ1-4	TGTGCCAGCAGCCTCTTTGGAAGGGGCGTTGGGGAAAAACTGTTTTTT	CASSLFGRGVGEKLFF
TRBV11-1	-	-	TRBJ2-1	TGTGCCAGCAGCCCCCAGGGGGGACAGAGGTACAATGAGCAGTTCTTC	CASSPQGGQRYNEQFF
TRBV24-1	-	TRBD1	TRBJ2-7	TGTGCCAGCGCCGGGACAGACTCCTACGAGCAGTACTTC	CASAGTDSYEQYF
TRBV28	-	TRBD1	TRBJ2-1	TGTGCCAGCAGCCCGGGACAGGGGATGGGCAATGAGCAGTTCTTC	CASSPGQGMGNEQFF
TRBV21-1	-	-	TRBJ2-3	TGTGCCAGCAGCAATCAAGCGGGAGGGCCTTATCGCAAGTATTTT	CASSNQAGGPYRKYF
TRBV15	-	TRBD1	TRBJ1-4	TGTGCCACCAGGCTACAGGGGACGGGGGAAAAACTGTTTTTT	CATRLQGTGEKLFF
TRBV6-5	-	-	TRBJ1-6	TGTGCCACCAAGTTAAGGAGAATTTCCAATTCACCCCTCCACTTT	CATKLRRISNSPLHF
TRBV5-4	-	-	TRBJ1-2	TGTGCCAGCAGGCAGACGGGAGACCTTGGCTACACCTTC	CASRQTGDLGYTF
TRBV19	-	-	TRBJ2-7	TGTGCCAGTAGTATCGAGCTAGCCGGCGAGCAGTACTTC	CASSIELAGEQYF
TRBV4-3	-	TRBD1	TRBJ2-3	TGCGCCAGCAGCCAACCTTCGGCGGGACAGGGGTTGCCAGATACGCAGTATTTT	CASSQPSAGQGLPDTQYF
TRBV27	-	TRBD1	TRBJ1-2	TGTGCCAGCAGTTTATTTACAGGGGGGGGCTACACCTTC	CASSLFTGGGYTF
TRBV7-9	-	-	TRBJ1-2	TGTGCCAGCATCGACACGGGGGGAGCCCATGGCTACACCTTC	CASIDTGGAHGYTF
TRBV7-2	few	TRBD2	TRBJ2-1	TGTGCCAGCAGCTACACCCGGGGGGGGGCCAGCTCCTACAATGAGCAGTTCTTC	CASSYTRGGASSYNEQFF
TRBV21-1	-	-	TRBJ1-2	TGTGCCAGCAGCCTCGTCGAGCCCGGCTACACCTTC	CASSLVEPGYTF
TRBV5-1	-	-	TRBJ2-1	TGCGCCAGCAGCTTGGCCCTGGCGGCAAACTACAATGAGCAGTTCTTC	CASSLALAANYNEQFF
TRBV5-8	-	TRBD2	TRBJ2-1	TGTGCCAGCAGGGGTACGGGGGGACTTCTGTACAATGAGCAGTTCTTC	CASRGTGGLLYNEQFF
TRBV25-1	-	TRBD1	TRBJ1-3	TGTGCCAGCAGTACCAACAGGGGGCCGGTAGACACCATATATTTT	CASSTNRGPVDTIYF
TRBV7-8	-	-	TRBJ1-4	TGTGCCAGCAGCTTAGGTCGAGGCAGGGAAAGGGGGGGTGAAAAACTGTTTTTT	CASSLGRGRERGGEKLFF
TRBV3-1/TRBV3-2	-	-	TRBJ1-2	TGTGCCAGCAGCCTCCGAGGGAGGGAAGACTATGGCTACACCTTC	CASSLRGREDYGYTF
TRBV2	-	TRBD2	TRBJ2-2	TGTGCCAGCAGTGCCACGAGAGCGGGGAGTACCGGGGAGCTGTTTTTT	CASSATRAGSTGELFF
TRBV24-1	-	TRBD1	TRBJ2-5	TGTGCCACCAGTGATTTAACAGAGGGGGCCCAAGAGACCCAGTACTTC	CATSDLTEGAQETQYF
TRBV9	-	-	TRBJ1-1	TGTGCCAGCAGCGTAGCTGGGGGGGAGACTGAAGCTTTCTTT	CASSVAGGETEAFF
TRBV28	-	TRBD1	TRBJ2-2	TGTGCCAGCAGACGGACAGGTGGGAACACCGGGGAGCTGTTTTTT	CASRRTGGNTGELFF
TRBV28	few	-	TRBJ1-5	TGTGCCAGCACCCCCGGGGGTAGCAATCAGCCCCAGCATTTT	CASTPGGSNQPQHF
TRBV6-4	-	-	TRBJ1-4	TGTGCCAGCAGTGATGGAGAGGAACTCGAAAAACTGTTTTTT	CASSDGEELEKLFF
TRBV11-2	-	-	TRBJ2-3	TGTGCCAGCAGCTTAGGGGACATGGTGTCTTCTGCGCAGTATTTT	CASSLGDMVSSAQYF
TRBV19	-	TRBD1	TRBJ2-2	TGTGCCAGTATAACAGGGGTGGGCACCGGGGAGCTGTTTTTT	CASITGVGTGELFF
TRBV5-1	-	TRBD1	TRBJ2-2	TGCGCCAGCAGCTTGGGCCGGGGACAGGGTAACGGGGAGCTGTTTTTT	CASSLGRGQGNGELFF
TRBV9	-	TRBD2	TRBJ2-1	TGTGCCAGCAGCGGACTAGCGGGAGTATACAATGAGCAGTTCTTC	CASSGLAGVYNEQFF
TRBV5-6	-	TRBD1	TRBJ1-6	TGTGCCAGCAGCCTTGACAGGGGCGGATCACCCCTCCACTTT	CASSLDRGGSPLHF
TRBV5-1	-	-	TRBJ2-6	TGCGCCAGCAGCTTGGGGGTTGGAGAGTTCATCTCTGGGGCCAACGTCCTGACTTTC	CASSLGVGEFISGANVLTF
TRBV30	few	-	TRBJ2-3	TGTGCCTCCTCGGGCGGGAGCACAGATACGCAGTATTTT	CASSGGSTDTQYF
TRBV3-1/TRBV3-2	-	-	TRBJ1-2	TGTGCCAGCAGCCTTCAGATAGGGGGCTATGGCTACACCTTC	CASSLQIGGYGYTF
TRBV30	once	-	TRBJ1-2	TGTGCCTGGATTTTTGGGGAGTATGGCTACACCTTC	CAWIFGEYGYTF
TRBV27	-	TRBD1	TRBJ1-2	TGTGCCAGCAGGCGGGACAGGGGAAACTATGGCTACACCTTC	CASRRDRGNYGYTF
TRBV6-2/TRBV6-3	once	TRBD2	TRBJ2-7	TGTGCCAGCAGTTACCCGGTCGGGCTAGCGGGAGTCCCTGGCTACGAGCAGTACTTC	CASSYPVGLAGVPGYEQYF
TRBV5-6	-	-	TRBJ1-2	TGTGCCAGCACAGACAGGTCCTGGGGGGGCTACACCTTC	CASTDRSWGGYTF
TRBV30	-	-	TRBJ1-2	TGTGCCTGGAGTGTAATAAAGGGACTATATGGCTACACCTTC	CAWSVIKGLYGYTF
TRBV11-3	-	-	TRBJ1-1	TGTGCCAGCAGCTCCAACACGAACACTGAAGCTTTCTTT	CASSSNTNTEAFF
TRBV7-3	-	TRBD1	TRBJ1-1	TGTGCCAGCAGCCGGGACAGGGGTATCGGCACTGAAGCTTTCTTT	CASSRDRGIGTEAFF
TRBV14	-	-	TRBJ1-3	TGTGCCAGCAGCCAGGAGGGTGTGTTTGGAAACACCATATATTTT	CASSQEGVFGNTIYF
TRBV5-6	-	-	TRBJ1-6	TGTGCCAGCAGCGGGCCCAGGGGCTTTTATAATTCACCCCTCCACTTT	CASSGPRGFYNSPLHF
TRBV7-9	few	-	TRBJ2-3	TGTGCCAGCAGCCCAGGGCTCACAGATACGCAGTATTTT	CASSPGLTDTQYF
TRBV25-1	-	-	TRBJ1-4	TGTGCCAGCGCCCGAGTCACTAATGAAAAACTGTTTTTT	CASARVTNEKLFF